The following is a T cell receptor (beta chain) sequence with its context. The antigen it binds to is not known. No clone much larger than this one lies a single base away; base qualities are absent. Library preparation was by the immunoSEQ multiplex PCR assay. For the multiplex PCR, a mixture combining 60 forward primers for TCR Vbeta segments and 13 reverse primers for TCR Jbeta segments was used. Amplification of the CDR3 region of rearranged TCR beta genes was performed with a multiplex PCR assay on genomic DNA. The amplified TCR beta libraries were sequenced on the Illumina HiSeq System as 87-base-pair reads. The original methods were these. Across the 700 or so repertoires, a later analysis counted tens of millions of unique TCR beta chains, around 11 million of which were shared by at least two donors. Raw reads were error-corrected and collapsed into unique sequences by a nearest-neighbor algorithm in which closely related sequences were merged to remove PCR and sequencing errors. Alignment of CDR3 sequences to IMGT reference sequences was used to assign V, D and J gene segments. Each retained sequence needed at least a six-nucleotide match to both a V gene segment and a J gene segment. Rearrangements were classified as productive when the CDR3 lacked stop codons and remained in frame with V and J, and all other rearrangements were classified as non-productive. CDR3 was defined by IMGT convention, running from the second conserved V-encoded cysteine to the conserved J-encoded phenylalanine. In an earlier analysis of some 550 of the donors, sequences lacking an unambiguous match to a single V gene segment were excluded. In an earlier analysis of 500 to 750 of the donors, V segments were called functional above 56.7% productive rearrangements and were called segregating when the between-donor standard deviation exceeded 5%. A statistical classification framework was built for diagnosing cytomegalovirus status from the catalog of TCR beta chain sequences. A later analysis assigned V and J genes by comparing TCR nucleotide sequences with IMGT/GENE-DB human TR gene sequences. Using the TCRdist pipeline, a later analysis assigned CDR3 sequences along with most-parsimonious VDJ recombination scenarios. In a later analysis, each TCR beta chain was defined by its CDR3 amino acid sequence together with its V-gene family, and reads without a unique V-gene family were excluded. A later analysis removed roughly 590 highly shared, low-generation-probability nucleotide sequences to deal with suspected cross-contamination and a sequencing artifact. In a later analysis, a clonal expansion index was calculated for each public chain from normalized within-repertoire ranks of inferred template counts. A later analysis computed generation probabilities with a VDJ recombination model fitted to out-of-frame rearrangements, and checked the results against IGoR. A later analysis scored TCR-TCR, TCR-HLA and TCR-CMV co-occurrence with hypergeometric tests, applying a repertoire-size bias correction to TCR pairs. False discovery rates were estimated in a later analysis by permuting HLA or CMV assignments 20 times. In a later analysis, co-occurring TCRs were grouped using DBSCAN, and TCRdist sequence similarity was added for clustering within HLA-allele-positive subsets. Repertoires with fewer than 30,000 or more than 120,000 public chains were left out of co-occurrence clustering, as were a few repertoires with anomalous nucleotide sharing. TCRdb mirrors the immuneACCESS table, restricted to in-frame sequences. Some clones are absent from its copies; in checked studies, under half trace to an unresolved V gene, and the reason for the others is unknown. The V and J calls and clone size are taken from that table; D and trimming were inferred from the DNA. The sample records 150,000 to 200,000 clones, around 84% of which are singletons. Less than 2.5% of the sample rests with the top ten.

Inclusive of the bounding cysteine and phenylalanine, the CDR3 is 20 residues long. The kept DNA is CDR3 alone, 60 bases in frame from the first base. V trim: 3 bases; J trim: 4 bases; unmatched bases: 12. In the germline V gene, CDR1 corresponds to KGHSH and CDR2 to LQKENI. The data belong to a study of cytomegalovirus exposure and HLA in healthy donors (dated by TCRdb to the late 2010s). Context from the whole study: In an earlier analysis of under 600 of the donors, roughly 300 Gb of sequence data and 100 million or so unique TCR beta sequences from 180 million or so T cells were reported. HLA typing included class I and class II loci at four-digit resolution. In a later genetic analysis, genome-wide SNP genotypes for about 55% of the 666 donors were used, and that subset was treated as a discovery cohort. Rather than using new phenotypic data, the later analysis identified candidate immune exposures from TCR beta sequences and from how often those sequences occurred across donors. Roughly 5 DR-DQ haplotypes were treated as single units for association and clustering because of strong linkage in the cohort. The number of typed donors differed by locus: about 620-640 for A, B, C, DRB1 and DQB1; approximately 520 for DQA1; approximately 600 for DPA1; and roughly 450 for DPB1. Alongside the repertoire data, information on donor age, sex, ethnicity and CMV serostatus was compiled. The study combined high-throughput TCR immunosequencing, statistical association of individual TCRs with disease status, and machine learning to predict cytomegalovirus infection status. A later analysis re-examined previously published TCR beta repertoires from more than 550 donors and added high-resolution HLA genotyping to investigate patterns of TCR occurrence. Across 398 genotyped donors of the cohort, an average of roughly 250,000 unique TCR beta nucleotide sequences per donor were sequenced, and about a sixth of those sequences were non-productive. All discovery cohort repertoires had been generated using a single sequencing platform. The aim of the study was to test whether cataloging public T cell receptors could identify signatures of past pathogen exposure. An earlier analysis of nearly 600 of the donors applied high-throughput TCR beta sequencing to assess whether each TCR beta V gene segment acted as functional or pseudogenic. The study used immunosequencing to profile the T cell repertoires of approximately 650 subjects and linked those repertoires to cytomegalovirus serostatus. Among the roughly 390 genotyped donors, around 81% belonged to the genetic ancestry cluster associated with self-reported Caucasian donors. Along with the roughly 670-subject first cohort, a separate validation cohort of some 130 different subjects was used. Approximately 330 gigabases of sequencing data and tens of millions of unique TCR sequences made up an early release that covered roughly 670 HLA-typed donors.

Paper-wide results and their limitations: Immune exposure information for the cohort was limited to CMV serostatus. According to a later analysis, TCR association rates differed among HLA loci, with DRB1 alleles showing the most associated TCRs and HLA-C alleles showing the fewest. In this cohort, only TCR beta chains were sequenced, and detectable features were limited by the absence of alpha or paired-chain data. While some public TCRs were present in many individuals, most TCR sequences turned up only very rarely across donors. The presence/absence analyses assumed that sequencing depth was roughly uniform across donors, and that assumption may not be true. A further reported finding was that TCR beta sequences accurately predicted the HLA-A and HLA-B alleles for most subjects in the first cohort. Because counts were too low, about 18 rarely observed V segments, including chromosome 9 orphons, were excluded from the earlier analysis of about 500 of the donors. Because the 87-base-pair reads could not distinguish some IMGT-functional V segments, including TRBV6-2 and TRBV6-3, those segments were excluded. In vitro tests confirmed that a few of the cytomegalovirus-associated TCR beta chains recognize cytomegalovirus antigens. A later analysis associated 15,000 or so TCR beta sequences with specific HLA alleles at a false discovery rate of 0.05. A cluster of highly shared sequence variants was judged likely to be a technical artifact of the sequencing pipeline. In a later analysis, HLA-associated TCR beta chains showed more clonal expansion and lower generation probabilities than non-associated chains that were equally common. It was suggested by the authors that the approach could potentially be generalized to other disease states and immunological phenotypes. An association between a missense DCLRE1C variant and V-gene and J-gene trimming of TCR beta chains was found in a later genetic analysis and replicated in an independent cohort. In an earlier analysis of fewer than 750 of the donors, most TCR beta V segments were observed in productive rearrangements about 87% or about 30% of the time, broadly matching IMGT annotations. In a later genetic analysis, fewer N-insertions in productive TCRs were reported among donors in an Asian-associated ancestry cluster than the roughly 670-donor mean. The study listed 164 TCR beta chains as associated with cytomegalovirus. The classifier was reported to diagnose cytomegalovirus status with high specificity and sensitivity in both the original and validation cohorts. Correlated functional status among segregating V segments might be attributable to linkage disequilibrium, but an unknown experimental factor could not be ruled out. A later analysis reported that several top co-occurrence clusters appeared linked to parvovirus B19, influenza, CMV and Epstein-Barr virus. Because HLA typing was unavailable for some donors at each locus, only the typed subset was used in association tests. Strong co-occurrence of HLA alleles, especially DR and DQ, made assigning TCR associations to individual alleles difficult. A later analysis found that most CMV-associated TCR beta chains appeared HLA-restricted, with HLA associations seemingly driven largely by CMV exposure.

The cohort was made up of approximately 670 healthy bone marrow donors. At the time of sampling, all cohort members were nominally healthy, though unrecorded immune exposures were likely present. The donor tested CMV seropositive and was one of the 289 seropositive cohort members. Every donor gave a peripheral blood sample, and the peripheral blood mononuclear cells from that sample were used for TCR beta sequencing. Genomic DNA was extracted from the blood cell samples with the Qiagen DNeasy Blood Extraction Kit. The sequence was collected from a man younger than 35 in good health and CMV-seropositive. The sequencing sample was made of PBMCs. The rearranged chain carries TRBV18 and TRBJ2-1; 16 central bases correspond to TRBD2. The CDR3 amino acid sequence is: CASSPRPGTSGGARYNEQFF. The nucleotides read TGTGCCAGCTCACCCCGTCCCGGGACTAGCGGGGGGGCGCGGTACAATGAGCAGTTCTTC.